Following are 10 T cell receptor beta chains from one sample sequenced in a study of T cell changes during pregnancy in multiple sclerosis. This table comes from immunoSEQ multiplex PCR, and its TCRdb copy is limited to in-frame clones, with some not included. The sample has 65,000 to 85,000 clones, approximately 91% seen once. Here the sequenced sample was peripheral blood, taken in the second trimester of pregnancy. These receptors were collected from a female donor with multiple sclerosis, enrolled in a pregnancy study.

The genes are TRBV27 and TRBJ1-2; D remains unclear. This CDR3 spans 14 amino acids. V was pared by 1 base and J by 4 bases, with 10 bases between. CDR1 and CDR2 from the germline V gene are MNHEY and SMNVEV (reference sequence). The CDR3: CASSLFAWSYGYTF. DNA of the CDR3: TGTGCCAGCAGTTTATTTGCCTGGAGCTATGGCTACACCTTC.

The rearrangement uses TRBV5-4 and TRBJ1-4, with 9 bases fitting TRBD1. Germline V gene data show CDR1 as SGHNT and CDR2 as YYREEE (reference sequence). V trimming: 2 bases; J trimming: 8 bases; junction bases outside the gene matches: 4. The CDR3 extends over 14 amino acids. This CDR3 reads CASSLQGAVEKLFF. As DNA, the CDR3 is TGTGCCAGCAGCTTACAGGGGGCGGTGGAAAAACTGTTTTTT. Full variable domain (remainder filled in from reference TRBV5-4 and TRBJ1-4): ETGVTQSPTHLIKTRGQQVTLRCSSQSGHNTVSWYQQALGQGPQFIFQYYREEENGRGNFPPRFSGLQFPNYSSELNVNALELDDSALYLCASSLQGAVEKLFFGSGTQLSVL.

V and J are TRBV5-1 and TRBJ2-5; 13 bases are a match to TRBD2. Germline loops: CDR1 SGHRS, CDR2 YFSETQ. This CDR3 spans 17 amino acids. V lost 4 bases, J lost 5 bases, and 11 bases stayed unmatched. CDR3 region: CASSRGTSGNTAETQYF. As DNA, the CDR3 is TGCGCCAGCAGCCGCGGGACTAGCGGGAATACGGCGGAGACCCAGTACTTC.

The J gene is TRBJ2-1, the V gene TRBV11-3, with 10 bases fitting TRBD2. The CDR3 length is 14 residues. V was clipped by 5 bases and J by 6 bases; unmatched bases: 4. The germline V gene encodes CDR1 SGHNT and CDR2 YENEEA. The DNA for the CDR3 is TGTGCCAGCAGCACGGGACTAGCGTTCAATGAGCAGTTCTTC. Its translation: CASSTGLAFNEQFF.

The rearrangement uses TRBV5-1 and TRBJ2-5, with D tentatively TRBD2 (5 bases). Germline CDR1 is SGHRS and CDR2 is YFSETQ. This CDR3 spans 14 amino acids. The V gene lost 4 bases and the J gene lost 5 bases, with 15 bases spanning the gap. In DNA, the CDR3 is TGCGCCAGCAGCGGCGGCTGGGAGTGGGAGACCCAGTACTTC. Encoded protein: CASSGGWEWETQYF.

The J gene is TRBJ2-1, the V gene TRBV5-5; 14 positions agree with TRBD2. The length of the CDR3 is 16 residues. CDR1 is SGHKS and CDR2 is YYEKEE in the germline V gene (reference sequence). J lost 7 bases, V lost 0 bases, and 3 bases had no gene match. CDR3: CASSLGGTSGRNEQFF. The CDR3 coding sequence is TGTGCCAGCAGCTTGGGTGGGACTAGCGGGAGAAATGAGCAGTTCTTC.

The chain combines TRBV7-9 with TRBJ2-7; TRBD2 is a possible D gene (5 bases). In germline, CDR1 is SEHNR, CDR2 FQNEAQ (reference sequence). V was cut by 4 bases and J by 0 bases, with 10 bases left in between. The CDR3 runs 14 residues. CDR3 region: CASSSTSYSYEQYF. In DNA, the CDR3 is TGTGCCAGCAGCTCTACTAGTTACTCCTACGAGCAGTACTTC. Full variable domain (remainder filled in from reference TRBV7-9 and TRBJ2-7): DTGVSQNPRHKITKRGQNVTFRCDPISEHNRLYWYRQTLGQGPEFLTYFQNEAQLEKSRLLSDRFSAERPKGSFSTLEIQRTEQGDSAMYLCASSSTSYSYEQYFGPGTRLTVT.

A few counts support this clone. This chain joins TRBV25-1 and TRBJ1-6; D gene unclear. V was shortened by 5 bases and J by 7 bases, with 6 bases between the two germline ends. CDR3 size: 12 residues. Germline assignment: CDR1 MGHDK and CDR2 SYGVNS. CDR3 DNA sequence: TGTGCCAGCAGTCACATGAATTCACCCCTCCACTTT. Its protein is CASSHMNSPLHF.

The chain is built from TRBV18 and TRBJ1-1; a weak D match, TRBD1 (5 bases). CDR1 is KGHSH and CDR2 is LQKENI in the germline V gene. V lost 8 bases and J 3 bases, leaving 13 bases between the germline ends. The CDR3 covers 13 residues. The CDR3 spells CASRFSGDTEAFF. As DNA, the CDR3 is TGTGCCAGCAGGTTCTCGGGGGACACTGAAGCTTTCTTT. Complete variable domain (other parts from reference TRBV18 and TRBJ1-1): NAGVMQNPRHLVRRRGQEARLRCSPMKGHSHVYWYRQLPEEGLKFMVYLQKENIIDESGMPKERFSAEFPKEGPSILRIQQVVRGDSAAYFCASRFSGDTEAFFGQGTRLTVV.

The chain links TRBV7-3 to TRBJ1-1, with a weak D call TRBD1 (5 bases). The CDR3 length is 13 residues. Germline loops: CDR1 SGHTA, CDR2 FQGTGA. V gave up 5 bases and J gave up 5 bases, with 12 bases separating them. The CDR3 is CASSQTGGTEAFF. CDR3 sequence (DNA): TGTGCCAGCAGCCAGACGGGGGGAACTGAAGCTTTCTTT.